A single sample is the source of the 10 T cell receptor beta chains below, sequenced in a study of spatial heterogeneity in lung cancer. TCRdb itself ran the 5' RACE reads through MiXCR, one entry per CDR3 protein. The sample has approximately 24,000 distinct CDR3 sequences, about 4.7% seen once. Noted time point: sample taken at primary tumor resection. Sequences were derived from PBMCs, sampled at surgery. These receptors all come from a male donor with early-stage non-small cell lung cancer.

This clonotype was recorded many times. The V gene is TRBV29-1, the J gene TRBJ2-5; D could derive from TRBD1 or TRBD2 (5 bases each). Per the germline V gene, CDR1 is SQVTM and CDR2 is ANQGSEA. CDR3 length: 14 amino acids. V was clipped by 3 bases and J by 5 bases, with 16 bases between them. The CDR3 DNA reads TGCAGCGTTGACCTTGGCAGAGGGGTGGAGACCCAGTACTTC. Encoded protein: CSVDLGRGVETQYF.

This clonotype came up many times. The chain combines TRBV20-1 with TRBJ1-6, with 7 bases lining up with TRBD1. CDR3 length: 14 amino acids. V shed 5 bases and J 5 bases; nucleotides not matched to a gene: 6. Germline V gene data show CDR1 as DFQATT and CDR2 as SNEGSKA (reference sequence). The CDR3 coding sequence is TGCAGTGCTCACGACAGGGCCCATAATTCACCCCTCCACTTT. Protein: CSAHDRAHNSPLHF.

This clonotype was recorded many times. The chain couples TRBV6-2 or TRBV6-3 to TRBJ2-2, with D perhaps matching TRBD2 (5 bases). CDR3 length equals 12 residues. The V end lost 4 bases, the J end lost 7 bases, and 7 bases lay between the germline ends. The V gene's germline CDR1 is MNHEY and CDR2 SVGEGT. DNA for the CDR3: TGTGCCAGCAGTTTTGGACTCGGGGAGCTGTTTTTT. Translated, it gives CASSFGLGELFF.

This clonotype was seen repeatedly, ten times or more. The CDR3 nucleotides are TGTGCCAGCTCACCACTTGGACAGGGGTCTTCTTATCAGCCCCAGCATTTT. It specifies CASSPLGQGSSYQPQHF. The V call is TRBV18, the J call TRBJ1-5, with 9 nucleotides matching TRBD1. The CDR3 is made up of 17 amino acids. Losses at the gene ends were 1 base for V and 5 bases for J; bases not matched to a gene: 9. Germline CDR1 is KGHSH and CDR2 is LQKENI.

This clonotype appeared many times. This chain joins TRBV6-5 and TRBJ2-3, with 8 nucleotides matching TRBD1. The V segment lost 5 bases and the J segment 4 bases; nucleotides outside the gene matches: 5. CDR1 MNHEY and CDR2 SVGAGI come from the germline V gene. The CDR3 has 14 residues. CDR3 DNA: TGTGCCAGCAGTCTAAGACAGGGGTCAGATACGCAGTATTTT. This gives the protein CASSLRQGSDTQYF.

This clonotype ranks as medium-sized. This sequence joins TRBV7-2 and TRBJ2-1; 8 nucleotides line up with TRBD1. Germline CDR1 is SGHTA and CDR2 is FQGNSA. This CDR3 has 16 amino acids. V was pared by 3 bases and J by 7 bases, with 11 bases of the junction left unmatched. CDR3 region: CASSFGAPRGRNEQFF. DNA for the CDR3: TGTGCCAGCAGCTTCGGTGCCCCCAGGGGGCGAAATGAGCAGTTCTTC.

Ten or more counts support this clonotype. The chain employs TRBV5-1 and TRBJ2-6; D possibly uses TRBD1 or TRBD2 (5 bases each). From germline, CDR1 is SGHRS and CDR2 YFSETQ. V lost 5 bases, J lost 0 bases, and 9 bases lay in between. The CDR3 loop spans 15 amino acids. The CDR3 bases are TGCGCCAGCAGGGAAGGGACCTCTGGGGCCAACGTCCTGACTTTC. Translating gives CASREGTSGANVLTF.

This clonotype occurred many times. The chain employs TRBV7-2 and TRBJ2-5, with TRBD2 matching 8 bases. Germline-derived CDR1 and CDR2 are SGHTA and FQGNSA. The CDR3 has 15 amino acids. After removal of 5 bases from V and 0 bases from J, the junction contained 5 bases not matched to a gene. The CDR3 coding sequence is TGTGCCAGCAGCAGGCCGCGGGGGGACCAAGAGACCCAGTACTTC. Translation gives CASSRPRGDQETQYF.

This clonotype has a count of ten or more. The chain links TRBV7-8 to TRBJ1-4, with 7 bases matching TRBD1. Germline V gives CDR1 SGHVS, CDR2 FQNEAQ. Trimming cost V 6 bases and J 8 bases; bases outside gene matches: 12. CDR3 length: 15 residues. The CDR3 region is CASRRLGQVGEKLFF. Here the CDR3 DNA reads TGTGCCAGCAGACGATTAGGACAGGTTGGGGAAAAACTGTTTTTT.

This clonotype was counted at least ten times. V gene TRBV4-3 combines with J gene TRBJ1-4; the D gene is possibly TRBD1 (5 bases). The CDR3 is 18 amino acids. V gave up 0 bases and J gave up 0 bases, with 14 bases separating them. Germline CDR1 and CDR2: LGHNA and YSLEER. This CDR3 is CASSQDTSGLATNEKLFF. The CDR3, as DNA: TGCGCCAGCAGCCAAGACACGTCAGGGCTGGCAACTAATGAAAAACTGTTTTTT.